This TCR beta chain stems from a study of CD8 T cells in ankylosing spondylitis. This CDR3 contains 15 residues. V gave up 5 bases and J gave up 0 bases, with 12 bases separating them. The germline V gene has CDR1 SGHTA and CDR2 FQGNSA. Each CDR3 protein is one row after TCRdb ran MiXCR on the 5' RACE reads. The table lists 220,000 or so distinct CDR3 sequences, over 9.5% of them singletons. This clonotype was seen at least ten times. The gene calls are TRBV7-2 and TRBJ2-3, with D possibly matching TRBD1 (5 bases). The specimen sequenced was blood, either unsorted or a sorted T cell fraction (not recorded which). The sequence came from a male donor with ankylosing spondylitis or in good health (not recorded which). The CDR3 DNA follows: TGTGCCAGCAGCCCCCGGACAACTAGCACAGATACGCAGTATTTT. It translates to CASSPRTTSTDTQYF.